Below, one T cell receptor (beta chain) is given with its context. TCR beta CDR3 region amplification was performed from RNA transcripts. HTBI primers were employed in a first-round RT-PCR of the TCR CDR3. In TCRdb, the multiplex PCR reads were re-called with MiXCR into one record per CDR3 protein. This table holds hundreds of thousands of distinct CDR3 sequences, less than 25% found once. The CDR3 is 15 residues long. Germline V gene sequence: CDR1 MDHEN, CDR2 SYDVKM. The V and J ends lost 5 bases and 7 bases respectively, with 18 bases between them. Inclusion characteristics of ophthalmopathy patients comprised a Clinical Activity Score of at least 3, a NOSPECS grade of at least 4, and duration under 3 months. This specimen comes from a study of T cells in Graves' hyperthyroidism and ophthalmopathy.

V and J are TRBV28 and TRBJ2-4; D is perhaps TRBD1 (6 bases). This receptor was obtained from a man aged 25 to 45 with Graves' ophthalmopathy. The sequenced sample consisted of blood. CDR3 in amino acids: CASSPRTVRSNIQYF. The DNA of the CDR3 is TGTGCCAGCAGTCCCCGGACAGTGAGGTCGAACATTCAGTACTTC. The complete variable domain, with remaining parts taken from reference TRBV28 and TRBJ2-4, reads DVKVTQSSRYLVKRTGEKVFLECVQDMDHENMFWYRQDPGLGLRLIYFSYDVKMKEKGDIPEGYSVSREKKERFSLILESASTNQTSMYLCASSPRTVRSNIQYFGAGTRLSVL.